This record concerns one TCR beta chain sequence. The germline gives CDR1 MGHRA, CDR2 YSYEKL. Trimming removed 1 base at V and 2 bases at J, with 8 bases between. This CDR3 spans 14 amino acids. This sample stems from a study of blood T cell repertoires in COVID-19. Sequencing used immunoSEQ multiplex PCR; TCRdb keeps in-frame clones, though not all of them. The sample yields roughly 180,000 clones, about 84% seen once. The chain couples TRBV4-1 to TRBJ1-2; D unresolved. The clonotype was recovered from a human donor in a cohort sampled during active COVID-19. Sequencing used peripheral blood. DNA of the CDR3: TGCGCCAGCAGCCAAGTTCCGGGGAACTATGGCTACACCTTC. Translating gives CASSQVPGNYGYTF.